Listed here is a single T cell receptor (beta chain). The antigen it recognizes is unknown. No base qualities exist here, and no much larger clone lies one base off it. Other nucleotide sequences from this sample produce the same CDR3. This record comes from a study of shared clonotypes between healthy human individuals (dated by TCRdb to the early 2020s). For context, the study as a whole: A couple of women and three men aged 18 to 49 years were included in the cohort. For each donor, CD4 naive and CD4 memory were each given three plates, CD8 naive was given two plates, and CD8 memory was given one plate. To estimate repertoire size and how much clonotypes are shared between individuals, the study performed deep sequencing of blood TCR repertoires from a few healthy adults. Libraries were prepared and TCR repertoires were sequenced by different laboratories using diverse techniques, in order to increase sequencing depth and limit assay-specific biases. Between about 0.94 and 8.9 billion PBMCs per donor were obtained by leukapheresis. Broad study findings and their caveats: Because the study included a small number of donors, the genetic and exposure-history diversity represented was limited. Incomplete sequencing was indicated by rarefaction of sorted-subset datasets, despite the large sequencing depth. Around 5.4% of naive CD4, roughly 3.6% of naive CD8, roughly 2.4% of memory CD4, and around 0.4% of memory CD8 clonotypes were shared across several donors. Compared with non-shared clonotypes, clonotypes shared by all four sorted-subset donors had higher generation probabilities. Pairwise subsampling indicated that sequencing depth was expected to affect the degree of clonotype sharing among donors. Only blood was sampled, and tissue TCR repertoires likely differ from those in blood. Naive subsets generally had larger estimated clonotype richness than memory subsets did.

The donors were healthy, HIV-negative adults with no recently reported acute infections or vaccinations. Only Caucasian adults living in Nashville, Tennessee, USA were represented among the donors. Magnetic negative selection was used to enrich CD4+ T cells, after which naive cells were positively selected on CD45RA and the negative fraction became the memory subset. Blood was obtained by leukapheresis, after which PBMCs were separated by Ficoll-Histopaque density gradient centrifugation and cryopreserved in liquid nitrogen vapor phase. Analytical flow cytometry was used to check the purity and quantity of every magnetically sorted T cell population. Each sorted fraction had its genomic DNA isolated and then quantified by UV absorbance on a Nanodrop 2000c. Using the deep immunoSEQ assay, TCR CDR3 regions were amplified from genomic DNA by multiplex PCR. Extracted genomic DNA from each cell subset was spread evenly across all wells of several immunoSEQ 96-well plates, with each plate serving as a replicate. For sorted subsets, 200 to 250 ng of genomic DNA, equivalent to around 29,000 T cell genomes, went into each replicate PCR. Purified libraries were quantified with a Qubit 3.0 fluorometer, sized on a Bioanalyzer 2100, and re-quantified with the KAPA Library Quantification kit. Every immunoSEQ 96-well plate was sequenced on a dedicated single-read 150-cycle Illumina NextSeq 550 flow cell. For the original study's pipeline: Because only junctional sequences without quality scores were contained in the immunoSEQ output, filtering matching that applied to full-length reads could not be performed. To assign V/J genes and CDR3, sequences were annotated against IMGT germline references using PyIR, a Python wrapper for IgBLAST v1.9. Reads with weak V/J assignments (E-value above 1e-6), missing CDR3, stop codons, out-of-frame junctions, or ambiguous translated residues were removed. A V3J clonotype was defined by an identical inferred V gene, J gene, and CDR3 amino acid sequence. Percentage overlap between repertoires was calculated by dividing the number of shared unique clonotypes by the size of the smaller repertoire. RTK rarefaction, the Chao1 estimator, and Recon v2.1 estimates of unobserved clonotypes were used to assess repertoire richness. Generation probabilities were computed with OLGA for all TCRbeta clonotypes obtained by the gDNA method from several donors. What TCRdb holds here is the immuneACCESS table cut down to in-frame rearrangements. Part of the clones is not present; checked against another copy, under half of the missing clones reflect an unresolved V gene, and the others are unexplained. Clone size and V and J calls were adopted from that table, with D and trimming inferred from the DNA. Counted in this sample were more than 2,000,000 clones; 85% to 95% of them appeared once. The ten top clones hold about 0.39% of the sample.

The germline V end is reduced by 5 bases and the J end by 5 bases; junction bases left unmatched: 2. The CDR3, from cysteine to phenylalanine, totals 14 residues. Just CDR3 DNA is preserved here, 42 bases in frame from base 1. As encoded in the germline V gene, CDR1 is SGHTA while CDR2 is FQGTGA. The source is a man younger than 30 in good health. Some clones in this sample may be carry-over from other donors' samples. The sample taken for sequencing was naive CD4+ T cells from PBMCs. The sample's cell subset or site, from its label and the paper: CD45RA+ positively selected. The rearranged chain carries TRBV7-3 and TRBJ2-3, with TRBD2 identical over 12 junction bases. In nucleotide form, the sequence is TGTGCCAGCAGCCCGGGACTAGCGGGAGATACGCAGTATTTT. It codes for CASSPGLAGDTQYF.